A selection of T cell receptor beta chains follows, all from one sample in a study of cytomegalovirus exposure and HLA in healthy donors. Measured with immunoSEQ multiplex PCR; TCRdb has only the in-frame clones, and not every one. The sample carries just over 150,000 clones, approximately 81% recorded once. Sequencing was carried out using PBMCs. These TCRs come from a man aged 18 to 29 in good health and CMV-seronegative. Both conserved end residues are part of each CDR3. The order of the fields is D gene, clone size, V gene, CDR3 length, J gene, CDR3 DNA, CDR3 protein. A D gene is named only where the DNA matches it firmly. The size of a clone is reported for some rows only, either as once, few or many, or as a class for expanded clones.

.	.	TRBV6-8	19	TRBJ1-6	TGTGCCAGCAGTTACTCGAAGCCCCCGCCGGGCTCCTATAATTCACCCCTCCACTTT	CASSYSKPPPGSYNSPLHF
.	.	TRBV9	13	TRBJ2-5	TGTGCCAGCAGCTCCGTAGGGAGGGAGACCCAGTACTTC	CASSSVGRETQYF
.	.	TRBV19	13	TRBJ2-1	TGTGCCAGTAGGGGGAGGGGGGGCTATGAGCAGTTCTTC	CASRGRGGYEQFF
TRBD1	.	TRBV28	14	TRBJ1-5	TGTGCCAGCCTATCCGGGACAGGGATCCAGCCCCAGCATTTT	CASLSGTGIQPQHF
.	.	TRBV7-2	12	TRBJ2-3	TGTGCCAGCAGCTTAGCGGGGGGTACGCAGTATTTT	CASSLAGGTQYF
.	.	TRBV7-2	14	TRBJ2-3	TGTGCCAGCAGCTTAGCCCCGGGCACAGATACGCAGTATTTT	CASSLAPGTDTQYF
TRBD2	.	TRBV15	13	TRBJ2-3	TGTGCCACCAGCTACCGGGGGGGGGATACGCAGTATTTT	CATSYRGGDTQYF
TRBD2	.	TRBV13	15	TRBJ2-7	TGTGCCAGCAGCGCCCTGGGGGGGAGGGGACACGAGCAGTACTTC	CASSALGGRGHEQYF
TRBD1	.	TRBV5-1	16	TRBJ2-7	TGCGCCAGCAGTGATACATCGCCCGGGACAGTCGACGAGCAGTACTTC	CASSDTSPGTVDEQYF
.	.	TRBV13	13	TRBJ2-7	TGTGCCAGCAACTACAGGTCCTCCTACGAGCAGTACTTC	CASNYRSSYEQYF
TRBD1	.	TRBV19	14	TRBJ1-5	TGTGCCAGTATGGCAGGGACAGGCTATCAGCCCCAGCATTTT	CASMAGTGYQPQHF
.	.	TRBV6-5	14	TRBJ2-7	TGTGCCAGCACCCCGGGGAAGGACTCCTACGAGCAGTACTTC	CASTPGKDSYEQYF
TRBD1	.	TRBV15	15	TRBJ1-3	TGTGCCACCAGCAGATCGACAGGGAATGGAAACACCATATATTTT	CATSRSTGNGNTIYF
.	.	TRBV28	13	TRBJ1-2	TGTGCCAGCAGTTTGACAGAGAACTATGGCTACACCTTC	CASSLTENYGYTF
.	.	TRBV9	12	TRBJ2-3	TGTGCCAGCAGCCCAGACAGAGATACGCAGTATTTT	CASSPDRDTQYF
TRBD2	.	TRBV2	15	TRBJ2-1	TGTGCCAGCAGCCAGACTAGCGGGGCCTTCGATGAGCAGTTCTTC	CASSQTSGAFDEQFF
TRBD2	few	TRBV4-2	15	TRBJ2-2	TGTGCCAGCAGCCCCGGGACTAGCAGCACCGGGGAGCTGTTTTTT	CASSPGTSSTGELFF
.	.	TRBV6-5	16	TRBJ2-7	TGTGCCAGCAGTTACTCGGTCCAGGGTTCGACCTACGAGCAGTACTTC	CASSYSVQGSTYEQYF
TRBD2	.	TRBV10-3	16	TRBJ2-7	TGTGCCATCAGTGAGTTCCCGACTAGCGGTTCCTACGAGCAGTACTTC	CAISEFPTSGSYEQYF
.	.	TRBV5-1	13	TRBJ2-3	TGCGCCAGCAGCTCCCCGGGCACAGATACGCAGTATTTT	CASSSPGTDTQYF
.	.	TRBV27	15	TRBJ2-1	TGTGCCAGCAGTCAGACAGGTTGGGGGTACAATGAGCAGTTCTTC	CASSQTGWGYNEQFF
.	.	TRBV7-2	13	TRBJ1-3	TGTGCCAGCACTCAGGGGACGCGGGACACCATATATTTT	CASTQGTRDTIYF
TRBD2	.	TRBV7-2	17	TRBJ2-7	TGTGCCAGCAGTCTCCCTGCTCGCGGGGGGAGCTCCTACGAGCAGTACTTC	CASSLPARGGSSYEQYF
.	.	TRBV28	13	TRBJ1-1	TGTGCCAGCAGTTTAACGGCGGACACTGAAGCTTTCTTT	CASSLTADTEAFF
TRBD1	few	TRBV18	14	TRBJ2-3	TGTGCCAGCTCAAGACAGGGGTACGGTGATACGCAGTATTTT	CASSRQGYGDTQYF
.	.	TRBV30	19	TRBJ2-3	TGTGCCTGGAGTGCTTTAGGGGCGAACCACAGGTCTAGCACAGATACGCAGTATTTT	CAWSALGANHRSSTDTQYF
TRBD1	.	TRBV7-2	18	TRBJ1-2	TGTGCCAGCAGCTTTGCTTGGCTCCGGGACAGCCACAACTATGGCTACACCTTC	CASSFAWLRDSHNYGYTF
.	.	TRBV18	14	TRBJ2-7	TGTGCCAGCTCACCGAATGGACAGTCCTACGAGCAGTACTTC	CASSPNGQSYEQYF
TRBD1	.	TRBV5-1	16	TRBJ1-6	TGCGCCAGCAGCTTCGCCGGGACAGCAATTAATTCACCCCTCCACTTT	CASSFAGTAINSPLHF
.	.	TRBV5-5	15	TRBJ1-1	TGTGCCAGCAGCTTTCGACAGGAGCAGAACACTGAAGCTTTCTTT	CASSFRQEQNTEAFF
TRBD2	.	TRBV27	16	TRBJ2-1	TGTGCCAGCAGCTCCGATCTAGCGGGGACCTACAATGAGCAGTTCTTC	CASSSDLAGTYNEQFF
.	.	TRBV7-9	15	TRBJ2-1	TGTGCCAGCAGCTTAGATGAGGGCAGCTACAATGAGCAGTTCTTC	CASSLDEGSYNEQFF
TRBD2	.	TRBV2	14	TRBJ2-6	TGTGCCGGGGGGGGTGATTCTGGGGCCAACGTCCTGACTTTC	CAGGGDSGANVLTF
.	.	TRBV27	13	TRBJ1-5	TGTGCCAGCAGTTTAACCCCCAGTCAGCCCCAGCATTTT	CASSLTPSQPQHF
.	.	TRBV5-4	13	TRBJ1-2	TGTGCCAGCAGCTTGGTACAGCAGGATGGCTACACCTTC	CASSLVQQDGYTF
TRBD1	.	TRBV15	14	TRBJ1-2	TGTGCCACCAGCAGAGTGACAGGGCCGTATGGCTACACCTTC	CATSRVTGPYGYTF